The 7 T cell receptor beta chains below were found in one sample sequenced in a study of T-cell memory formation after mild COVID-19. TCRdb passed the 5' RACE reads through MiXCR, listing each CDR3 protein once. The sample contains approximately 490,000 distinct CDR3 sequences, around 21% of which appear only once. The specimen sequenced was PBMCs or a T cell subset sorted from them (not recorded which). Receptors originate from an adult woman who had mild COVID-19 (a few samples of this study predate the infection). Cell type and time point are not known.

This clonotype turned up a few times. V and J are TRBV10-3 and TRBJ1-1; 11 positions match TRBD1. This CDR3 contains 17 residues. The V gene's germline CDR1 is ENHRY and CDR2 SYGVKD. Germline trimming cut 3 bases from V and 1 base from J; bases unmatched to any gene: 7. The DNA for the CDR3 is TGTGCCATCAGTGACTCCGGACAGGGGGCTTGGAACACTGAAGCTTTCTTT. Translation gives CAISDSGQGAWNTEAFF.

This sequence joins TRBV12-3 or TRBV12-4 and TRBJ2-5; no firm D call. Trimming removed 5 bases at V and 9 bases at J, with 13 bases between. There are 12 residues in the CDR3. CDR3 sequence (DNA): TGTGCCAGCAGTGTCGGACGCCCGCCCCAGTACTTC. Translating it yields CASSVGRPPQYF.

This clonotype was seen a handful of times. The chain carries TRBV5-5 and TRBJ1-1; D is uncertain. This CDR3 has 17 residues. Germline V lookup: CDR1 SGHKS, CDR2 YYEKEE (reference sequence). V was pared by 4 bases and J by 0 bases, with 19 bases between. The CDR3 protein is CASSPGLRLAMNTEAFF. DNA of the CDR3: TGTGCCAGCAGCCCGGGTCTCCGTTTAGCGATGAACACTGAAGCTTTCTTT.

The chain is built from TRBV12-3 or TRBV12-4 and TRBJ1-1; D is ambiguous. V shed 7 bases and J shed 0 bases, with 9 bases lying between them. The CDR3 has 13 residues. The CDR3 sequence is CASNLGLNTEAFF. The CDR3 DNA sequence: TGTGCCAGCAACCTAGGGTTGAACACTGAAGCTTTCTTT.

This chain joins TRBV6-1 and TRBJ1-1; 7 positions match TRBD1. CDR1 and CDR2 (germline): MNHNS, SASEGT. The CDR3 has 13 residues. V was clipped by 7 bases and J by 6 bases; unmatched bases: 8. CDR3 amino acids: CASTNRGRAEAFF. CDR3 DNA sequence: TGTGCCAGCACTAACAGGGGAAGGGCTGAAGCTTTCTTT.

The CDR3 region has the DNA TGTGCCAGCAGCTCAAGCATACAGGGGTCCACAGATACGCAGTATTTT. It is translated as CASSSSIQGSTDTQYF. The chain uses TRBV5-5 and TRBJ2-3; the match to TRBD1 covers 7 bases. This CDR3 has 16 amino acids. Trimming cost V 3 bases and J 2 bases; bases outside gene matches: 9. Germline CDR1 reads SGHKS; CDR2 reads YYEKEE (reference sequence).

The rearrangement joins TRBV11-3 to TRBJ2-7; 9 nucleotides align to TRBD2. Germline-derived CDR1 and CDR2 are SGHNT and YENEEA. The J segment lost 3 bases and the V segment lost 4 bases, leaving 13 bases of the junction unmatched. CDR3 size: 17 residues. The CDR3 region is CASSSALLAGPYYEQYF. The CDR3 nucleotides read TGTGCCAGCAGCTCAGCCCTCCTAGCGGGACCATACTACGAGCAGTACTTC.